Following are 2 T cell receptor beta chains from one sample sequenced in a study of beta chain features in type 1 diabetes. Every bit of the isolated RNA underwent reverse transcription, so sequencing read expressed TCRB transcripts. Clones were sequenced by immunoSEQ multiplex PCR, and TCRdb holds only the in-frame ones, with some missing. The repertoire holds 150,000 to 190,000 clones, more than 9.5% seen once, with roughly 2% in the top ten. Sequenced sample: central memory CD4+ T cells from blood. These receptors came from a man aged 18 to 30 in good health.

This clone was seen only a few times. The J gene is TRBJ1-2, the V gene TRBV18, with D perhaps matching TRBD1 (6 bases). Germline lookup yields CDR1 KGHSH and CDR2 LQKENI. V was pared by 3 bases and J by 4 bases, with 15 bases between. The length of the CDR3 is 15 residues. The CDR3 here is CASSPTLDRSYGYTF. CDR3 bases: TGTGCCAGCTCACCTACTCTCGACAGGTCCTATGGCTACACCTTC. Based on the CDR3 plus reference TRBV18 and TRBJ1-2, the full variable domain is NAGVMQNPRHLVRRRGQEARLRCSPMKGHSHVYWYRQLPEEGLKFMVYLQKENIIDESGMPKERFSAEFPKEGPSILRIQQVVRGDSAAYFCASSPTLDRSYGYTFGSGTRLTVV.

This clone came up a few times. The gene calls are TRBV7-2 and TRBJ2-6; D is undetermined. V lost 5 bases, J lost 3 bases, and 11 bases lay in between. Germline values: CDR1 SGHTA, CDR2 FQGNSA. The CDR3 consists of 15 residues. The CDR3 DNA sequence: TGTGCCAGCAGCCCAACCAGTCGTGGGGCCAACGTCCTGACTTTC. Protein product: CASSPTSRGANVLTF. Looking up the rest from reference TRBV7-2 and TRBJ2-6 gives the full variable domain: GAGVSQSPSNKVTEKGKDVELRCDPISGHTALYWYRQSLGQGLEFLIYFQGNSAPDKSGLPSDRFSAERTGGSVSTLTIQRTQQEDSAVYLCASSPTSRGANVLTFGAGSRLTVL.